A selection of T cell receptor beta chains follows, all from one sample in a study of post-analysis software for immune sequencing data. In TCRdb, the PCR reads were re-called with MiXCR into one record per CDR3 protein. This sample has about 820,000 distinct CDR3 sequences; approximately 53% occur once, and the top ten carry roughly 4.4%. Sample: blood. These receptors were taken from a girl aged 10-17 years with multiple sclerosis. The CDR3 runs from the conserved cysteine through the conserved F or W. The D gene is left open where the match is weak. Part of the rows lack a size; the others show once, few, many or a class for expanded clones.

>TRBJ2-7|NA|TRBV29-1|TRBD1
TGCAGCGTTGAAGCTCTCCCCGGGACAGGGAAGGGAAGCGAGCAGTACTTC
CSVEALPGTGKGSEQYF
>TRBJ2-1|NA|TRBV7-3|NA
TGTGCCAGCAGCTTACCGGGGGCGGGGAATGAGCAGTTCTTC
CASSLPGAGNEQFF
>TRBJ1-1|NA|TRBV5-1|TRBD1
TGCGCCAGCAGCCGGGCGACAGGGATGAACACTGAAGCTTTCTTT
CASSRATGMNTEAFF
>TRBJ2-7|NA|TRBV3-1|NA
TGTGCCAGCAGCCAAGACTGGAGGGCAGACGAGCAGTACTTC
CASSQDWRADEQYF
>TRBJ1-2|NA|TRBV6-5|TRBD1
TGTGCCAGCAGACGCCCTAAGGGGGCCGACTATGGCTACACCTTC
CASRRPKGADYGYTF
>TRBJ2-3|few|TRBV20-1|TRBD2
TGCAGTGCTTGTAGCGGGAGGGCCACAGATACGCAGTATTTT
CSACSGRATDTQYF
>TRBJ1-6|NA|TRBV12-3/TRBV12-4|TRBD1
TGTGCCAGCAGTCATGACAGGGACAATTCACCCCTCCACTTT
CASSHDRDNSPLHF
>TRBJ2-1|NA|TRBV20-1|TRBD2
TGCAGTGCTGATCAGGCTAGCGGGAGTAGTAATGAGCAGTTCTTC
CSADQASGSSNEQFF
>TRBJ1-1|NA|TRBV5-1|NA
TGCGCCAGCAGCTTGGCCGTAGGGACCCGTTACACTGAAGCTTTCTTT
CASSLAVGTRYTEAFF
>TRBJ2-7|NA|TRBV29-1|TRBD2
TGCAGCGTCGTAGGCTCTAGCGGGCAAACCTACGAGCAGTACTTC
CSVVGSSGQTYEQYF
>TRBJ1-1|NA|TRBV10-3|NA
TGTGCCATCAGTGAAGGGAGGGGTGAAGCTTTCTTT
CAISEGRGEAFF
>TRBJ1-2|NA|TRBV3-1|TRBD1
TGTGCCAGCAGCCCGCCCTGGGGAGGGGGCGGCGGCTACACCTTC
CASSPPWGGGGGYTF
>TRBJ2-5|few|TRBV7-9|TRBD1
TGTGCCAGCAGCCAAGGGACAGGGGGGGAGACCCAGTACTTC
CASSQGTGGETQYF
>TRBJ2-7|NA|TRBV10-3|TRBD1
TGTGCCATCAGTTTACAGGGGGCGGTCAACGAGCAGTACTTC
CAISLQGAVNEQYF
>TRBJ2-1|few|TRBV29-1|TRBD2
TGCAGCGTTGAATCGCGGGAGCACCGACCGAATGAGCAGTTCTTC
CSVESREHRPNEQFF
>TRBJ2-5|NA|TRBV7-6|NA
TGTGCCAGCAGCTTAGGTGCAAGCCGGAGGGGCCAAGAGACCCAGTACTTC
CASSLGASRRGQETQYF
>TRBJ1-5|once|TRBV12-5|NA
TGTGCTAGTGCCCTTGGTAGCAATCAGCCCCAGCATTTT
CASALGSNQPQHF
>TRBJ2-5|few|TRBV29-1|TRBD2
TGCAGCGTTGCCCGACTAGCGAGTCCCTCCCGTCGGGGGCAAGAGACCCAGTACTTC
CSVARLASPSRRGQETQYF
>TRBJ1-1|NA|TRBV29-1|NA
TGCAGCGTTGAGGAACGAGGGCAGCTTAACACTGAAGCTTTCTTT
CSVEERGQLNTEAFF
>TRBJ2-1|few|TRBV2|TRBD2
TGTGCCAGCAGTGTAGCGGGGGTGGGCGGAGATGAGCAGTTCTTC
CASSVAGVGGDEQFF
>TRBJ2-7|NA|TRBV30|TRBD1
TGTGCCTGGGACAGGGGGCAAAGGGAGCAGTACTTC
CAWDRGQREQYF
>TRBJ1-2|NA|TRBV25-1|TRBD1
TGTGCCAGCAGTTCGACAGGGGGCTCTGGCCGTTATGGCTACACCTTC
CASSSTGGSGRYGYTF
>TRBJ2-7|NA|TRBV29-1|NA
TGCAGCGTTTTTGCGGGAAACTCCTACGAGCAGTACTTC
CSVFAGNSYEQYF
>TRBJ2-3|NA|TRBV9|NA
TGTGCCAGCAGCGTAGTCGGGACCCCCACAGATACGCAGTATTTT
CASSVVGTPTDTQYF
>TRBJ2-1|few|TRBV10-3|NA
TGTGCCATCAGTGACAGGGACGTCTCCTACAATGAGCAGTTCTTC
CAISDRDVSYNEQFF
>TRBJ1-2|NA|TRBV29-1|NA
TGCAGCGTTGAAGCGACCGATCTTGGCTACACCTTC
CSVEATDLGYTF
>TRBJ1-1|NA|TRBV7-3|NA
TGTGCCAGCAGCTTATACGGTCGGGACACTGAAGCTTTCTTT
CASSLYGRDTEAFF
>TRBJ2-1|NA|TRBV12-5|NA
TGTGCTAGTGGCGCTAGCGCGAACTCCTACAATGAGCAGTTCTTC
CASGASANSYNEQFF
>TRBJ1-5|NA|TRBV3-1|TRBD1
TGTGCCAGCAGCCAAGGGTTGCCCGGGACAGTGGGATTGCATTTT
CASSQGLPGTVGLHF
>TRBJ2-5|NA|TRBV10-2|NA
TGCGCCAGCAGTGGATCTAACAGGGAGCTATCCCAAGAGACCCAGTACTTC
CASSGSNRELSQETQYF
>TRBJ1-2|NA|TRBV9|NA
TGTGCCAGCAGCGTAGTTTCAGTTCCTTATGGAGGCTACACCTTC
CASSVVSVPYGGYTF
>TRBJ2-1|NA|TRBV7-8|NA
TGTGCCAGCACCCTGGGGCTCCAATCAGATCATAAGTTCTTC
CASTLGLQSDHKFF
>TRBJ2-7|NA|TRBV25-1|TRBD2
TGTGCCAGCAGTGAATCAGTTACTAGCGGGGTTACCTACGAGCAGTACTTC
CASSESVTSGVTYEQYF
>TRBJ1-2|NA|TRBV29-1|NA
TGCAGCGTTACCTCGGCAGAGAACTATGGCTACACCTTC
CSVTSAENYGYTF
>TRBJ2-7|NA|TRBV5-5|TRBD1
TGTGCCAGCAGCCCAGACAGGGGATGGTACGAGCAGTACTTC
CASSPDRGWYEQYF
>TRBJ1-5|few|TRBV6-6|NA
TGTGCCAGCCGAATGGGCTATCAGCCCCAGCATTTT
CASRMGYQPQHF
>TRBJ2-3|NA|TRBV6-9|NA
TGTGCCAGCAGTTATTCCAAGCCCGGCACTCACTCGGCAGATACGCAGTATTTT
CASSYSKPGTHSADTQYF
>TRBJ2-4|NA|TRBV7-2|NA
TGTGCCAGCAGTCCTGGTAGCGGAACAAACATTCAGTACTTC
CASSPGSGTNIQYF
>TRBJ2-1|few|TRBV24-1|NA
TGTGCCACCAGTGAAGCACAGAACAATGAGCAGTTCTTC
CATSEAQNNEQFF
>TRBJ2-7|few|TRBV7-9|NA
TGTGCCAGCAGCTTTAAAGACTACGAGCAGTACTTC
CASSFKDYEQYF
>TRBJ2-5|NA|TRBV12-3/TRBV12-4|NA
TGTGCCAGCAGTGTGACCCGCGCTGGGGGTTGGGAGACCCAGTACTTC
CASSVTRAGGWETQYF
>TRBJ1-2|NA|TRBV5-1|NA
TGCGCCAGCAGCTTGGCTCCGGGAAACATTAACTATGGCTACACCTTC
CASSLAPGNINYGYTF
>TRBJ1-1|once|TRBV6-1|NA
TGTGCCAGCAACGCCGTCTCGCACACTGAAGCTTTCTTT
CASNAVSHTEAFF
>TRBJ1-1|NA|TRBV7-3|NA
TGTGCCAGCAGCCCATCAGGGGTTATGAACACTGAAGCTTTCTTT
CASSPSGVMNTEAFF